This T cell receptor (beta chain) derives from a study of control samples from healthy donors and cancer patients. Germline CDR1 and CDR2: LNHDA and SQIVND (reference sequence). The CDR3 extends over 14 amino acids. Trimming removed 0 bases at V and 2 bases at J, with 8 bases between. Clones were sequenced by immunoSEQ multiplex PCR, and TCRdb holds only the in-frame ones, with some missing. The repertoire holds more than 15,000 clones, with roughly 80% as singletons. V is TRBV19 and J is TRBJ2-7, with D possibly being TRBD2 (6 bases). Sequencing input: PBMCs. The sequence came from a man older than 75 with head and neck cancer. CDR3 region: CASSIDGGTYEQYF. The CDR3, as DNA: TGTGCCAGTAGTATAGACGGGGGAACCTACGAGCAGTACTTC.